The 4 T cell receptor beta chains in this list originate from one sample, sequenced in a study of cytomegalovirus exposure and HLA in healthy donors. The PCR had 60 Vbeta and 13 Jbeta primers. The assay was immunoSEQ multiplex PCR, and TCRdb's table has in-frame clones only and misses some. The sample has 100,000 or so clones; about three quarters are singletons. The sequencing sample was made of PBMCs. The receptors originated from a young man in good health and CMV-seropositive.

This chain joins TRBV6-1 and TRBJ1-5; D is ambiguous. The CDR3 is made up of 15 amino acids. Germline assignment: CDR1 MNHNS and CDR2 SASEGT. With 7 bases removed from V and 3 bases from J, the gap between germline ends came to 16 bases. CDR3 in DNA: TGTGCCAGCACGAGAGGACTCCAACCCAATCAGCCCCAGCATTTT. Encoded protein: CASTRGLQPNQPQHF.

This chain connects TRBV19 to TRBJ2-2, with TRBD1 matching 9 bases. In germline, CDR1 is LNHDA, CDR2 SQIVND (reference sequence). The CDR3 loop spans 17 amino acids. V lost 1 base, J lost 3 bases, and 6 bases stayed unmatched. CDR3 protein: CASSIGAQGAYTGELFF. The CDR3 nucleotides read TGTGCCAGTAGTATAGGGGCACAGGGGGCGTACACCGGGGAGCTGTTTTTT.

This chain uses TRBV9 with TRBJ2-1; tentatively, D is TRBD2 (6 bases). Germline V gives CDR1 SGDLS, CDR2 YYNGEE. The CDR3 has 14 amino acids. The ends were cut back, 7 bases at V and 7 bases at J, with 18 bases in the middle. The CDR3 sequence: CASDPVGLANEQFF. In nucleotides, the CDR3 is TGTGCCAGCGACCCCGTCGGGCTAGCGAATGAGCAGTTCTTC.

The chain is built from TRBV5-6 and TRBJ1-6; TRBD1 might be the D (6 bases). CDR1 SGHDT and CDR2 YYEEEE come from the germline V gene. The CDR3 spans 14 residues. V was shortened by 6 bases and J by 7 bases, with 14 bases between the two germline ends. CDR3 bases: TGTGCCAGCAAGCTGTGGGGGACAAATTCACCCCTCCACTTT. It translates to CASKLWGTNSPLHF.